Presented here are 3 T cell receptor beta chains from one specimen sequenced in a study of blood T cell repertoires in COVID-19. Libraries were prepared by immunoSEQ multiplex PCR; TCRdb keeps only in-frame clonotypes and omits some of them. The sample contains about 190,000 clones, 80% to 90% of which appear only once. Sequenced input: peripheral blood. Receptors originate from a woman of 80 years or more with acute or convalescent COVID-19.

The V gene is TRBV10-3, the J gene TRBJ1-1, with D perhaps TRBD1 (6 bases). Trimming stripped 9 bases from V and 0 bases from J, with 11 bases between. This CDR3 region has 13 residues. The germline V gene encodes CDR1 ENHRY and CDR2 SYGVKD. CDR3 in DNA: TGTGCCATTAACAGGGACATGAACACTGAAGCTTTCTTT. Translating it yields CAINRDMNTEAFF.

V usage is TRBV12-3 or TRBV12-4 and J usage is TRBJ1-4; D not resolved. This CDR3 has 11 residues. V lost 6 bases and J lost 4, with 3 bases in between. The DNA of the CDR3 is TGTGCCAGCAGGTATAATGAAAAACTGTTTTTT. Residues: CASRYNEKLFF.

The chain is built from TRBV7-9 and TRBJ2-5; TRBD2 matches at 10 bases. The CDR3 is 17 amino acids. V was pared by 2 bases and J by 2 bases, with 8 bases of the junction left unmatched. Germline V gives CDR1 SEHNR, CDR2 FQNEAQ (reference sequence). CDR3 sequence (DNA): TGTGCCAGCAGCTTATTCGGACTAGCGGAATTACAAGAGACCCAGTACTTC. Translated, it gives CASSLFGLAELQETQYF.